Listed here are 11 T cell receptor beta chains from one sample, sequenced in a study of cytomegalovirus exposure and HLA in healthy donors (dated by TCRdb to the late 2010s). The library relied on the immunoSEQ multiplex PCR assay. For the multiplex PCR, a mixture combining 60 forward primers for TCR Vbeta segments and 13 reverse primers for TCR Jbeta segments was used. TCRdb took this table from immuneACCESS and kept in-frame rearrangements with V and J called. Such tables lack part of the clones; where checked against another copy, unresolved V genes explain under half of the gap, and the rest is unexplained. The table for this sample lists about 140,000 clones; around 82% of them were counted only once. The ten largest clones capture 5.5% to 7% of the sample. The sample comprised PBMCs. Every receptor here comes from a woman in her thirties or forties in good health and CMV-seropositive.

This clone has only one observation. The V gene is TRBV19, the J gene TRBJ2-5; TRBD2 matches at 15 bases. The germline gives CDR1 LNHDA, CDR2 SQIVND (reference sequence). The CDR3 sequence is 16 residues long. The trim removed 7 bases at V and 2 bases at J, leaving 5 bases unmatched. DNA for the CDR3: TGTGCCAGTACCCGGGGACTAGCGGGAGGTCAAGAGACCCAGTACTTC. Translation gives CASTRGLAGGQETQYF.

This chain links TRBV10-3 with TRBJ1-6, with a possible D match to TRBD1 (6 bases). V lost 10 bases, J lost 5 bases, and 12 bases lay in between. The CDR3 is made up of 13 amino acids. Germline CDR1 is ENHRY and CDR2 is SYGVKD. The CDR3 region is CASRDIDNSPLHF. Here the CDR3 DNA reads TGTGCCAGCCGGGACATCGATAATTCACCCCTCCACTTT.

The chain recombines TRBV29-1 with TRBJ2-5; 7 bases map to TRBD2. With 7 bases clipped from V and 4 bases from J, the junction kept 12 bases outside the gene matches. Per germline, CDR1 SQVTM and CDR2 ANQGSEA. This CDR3 is 14 amino acids long. CDR3 in amino acids: CSASSGEFRETQYF. In DNA, the CDR3 is TGCAGCGCTTCTAGCGGCGAGTTCCGAGAGACCCAGTACTTC.

DNA for the CDR3: TGTGCCTGGAGTGTACAGCCAGATACGCAGTATTTT. This encodes CAWSVQPDTQYF. The V and J genes are TRBV30 and TRBJ2-3; D remains ambiguous. This CDR3 contains 12 residues. V shed 0 bases and J shed 4 bases, with 5 bases lying between them. CDR1 GTSNPN and CDR2 SVGIG come from the germline V gene (reference sequence).

The V call is TRBV6-5, the J call TRBJ1-3; 8 bases agree with TRBD1. This CDR3 is built from 16 residues. The V segment lost 6 bases and the J segment 3 bases; nucleotides outside the gene matches: 10. CDR1 and CDR2 (germline): MNHEY, SVGAGI. In nucleotides, the CDR3 is TGTGCCAGCAGGTACGGGACAGGCGCACTTGGAAACACCATATATTTT. It yields the protein CASRYGTGALGNTIYF.

This clone has only a few counts. This chain uses TRBV6-5 with TRBJ1-5; a possible D gene is TRBD1 (5 bases). This CDR3 contains 15 residues. Germline loops: CDR1 MNHEY, CDR2 SVGAGI. Trimming took off 5 bases at V and 5 bases at J, with 16 bases between the two ends. Here the CDR3 reads CASSGTPRGDQPQHF. CDR3 DNA sequence: TGTGCCAGCAGTGGGACCCCCCGGGGGGATCAGCCCCAGCATTTT.

The V call is TRBV7-9, the J call TRBJ1-6; maybe TRBD1 (6 bases). The V and J ends lost 1 base and 8 bases respectively, with 9 bases between them. The CDR3 is 14 residues long. The germline CDR1 and CDR2 sequences are SEHNR and FQNEAQ (reference sequence). The CDR3 DNA is TGTGCCAGCAGCTTAGGCAGGGGAGATTCACCCCTCCACTTT. It encodes CASSLGRGDSPLHF.

The V and J genes are TRBV11-2 and TRBJ2-4; 9 bases match TRBD1. With 0 bases clipped from V and 4 bases from J, the junction kept 10 bases outside the gene matches. The CDR3 runs to 18 residues. CDR1 is SGHAT, CDR2 FQNNGV, per germline. The CDR3 DNA is TGTGCCAGCAGCTTAGATCCGGGCGGGGACAGGGCGAAAAACATTCAGTACTTC. Amino acids: CASSLDPGGDRAKNIQYF.

This clone has just a few counts. Within the sample, other DNA sequences also encode this same CDR3. The chain has TRBV7-9 and TRBJ1-3; 7 bases are shared with TRBD1. Looked up from germline, CDR1 is SEHNR and CDR2 is FQNEAQ (reference sequence). There are 14 residues in the CDR3. With V trimmed by 3 bases and J by 2 bases, 1 base remained unmatched. CDR3 region: CASSLGTAGNTIYF. DNA of the CDR3: TGTGCCAGCAGCTTGGGGACAGCTGGAAACACCATATATTTT.

This clone was seen a few times. This chain uses TRBV27 with TRBJ2-2; TRBD2 is a possible D gene (5 bases). This CDR3 is 15 amino acids long. Germline loops: CDR1 MNHEY, CDR2 SMNVEV (reference sequence). V was shortened by 0 bases and J by 2 bases, with 7 bases between the two germline ends. Here the CDR3 reads CASSLSGVNTGELFF. The CDR3 bases are TGTGCCAGCAGTTTATCGGGAGTAAACACCGGGGAGCTGTTTTTT.

The genes are TRBV18 and TRBJ1-4, with D unresolved. Per the germline V gene, CDR1 is KGHSH and CDR2 is LQKENI. Trimming left V 0 bases short and J 8 bases short, with 13 bases between. CDR3 size: 15 residues. The CDR3 reads CASSPPSQHLEKLFF. For the CDR3, the DNA is TGTGCCAGCTCACCACCGTCACAGCACTTAGAAAAACTGTTTTTT.